This is a list of T cell receptor beta chains from one sample in a study of blood T cell repertoires in COVID-19. Method: immunoSEQ multiplex PCR; TCRdb's copy keeps in-frame clones and lacks some. The sample includes just under 80,000 clones, 80% of them seen just once. The sample consisted of peripheral blood. All receptors derive from a woman in her sixties or seventies with acute or convalescent COVID-19. CDR3s include the opening cysteine and the closing phenylalanine or tryptophan. D genes are given only for firm matches. Size is stated for part of the rows, as once, few or many counts, or as a class when the clone is expanded.

j_call,clone_size,d_call,v_call,cdr3_nt,cdr3_aa
TRBJ1-1,NA,NA,TRBV18,TGTGCCAGCTCACCCGCGGAGGACGGGAGGACTGAAGCTTTCTTT,CASSPAEDGRTEAFF
TRBJ2-3,NA,NA,TRBV7-8,TGTGCCAGCAGCTTAGATCGGGAAGATACGCAGTATTTT,CASSLDREDTQYF
TRBJ1-1,NA,TRBD1,TRBV7-2,TGTGCCAGCAGCCCCCGACAGGGGATGATGAACACTGAAGCTTTCTTT,CASSPRQGMMNTEAFF
TRBJ2-5,medium-sized,TRBD2,TRBV4-3,TGCGCCAGCAGCCCTACGGGGGGGGCAAAAGAGACCCAGTACTTC,CASSPTGGAKETQYF
TRBJ2-3,NA,NA,TRBV6-2/TRBV6-3,TGTGCCAGCAGTTACAGCCTACGCAGCACAGATACGCAGTATTTT,CASSYSLRSTDTQYF
TRBJ2-1,NA,TRBD2,TRBV27,TGTGCCAGCGGGCAGACGGGGGGGCCTAGGGAGCAGTTCTTC,CASGQTGGPREQFF
TRBJ1-4,few,NA,TRBV4-1,TGCGCCAGCAGCCAAGAGTTGGGGCCCACTACAGGAAAACTGTTTTTT,CASSQELGPTTGKLFF
TRBJ2-3,NA,NA,TRBV7-9,TGTGCCAGCAGCGCGTCACAGGGAGGGGACACAGATACGCAGTATTTT,CASSASQGGDTDTQYF
TRBJ1-5,few,NA,TRBV9,TGTGCCAGCACCAGGGCTTCACTTGCGCGTCAGCCCCAGCATTTT,CASTRASLARQPQHF
TRBJ1-1,once,NA,TRBV5-6,TGTGCCAGCAGCTCCGCCGGCAGGGGTACTGAAGCTTTCTTT,CASSSAGRGTEAFF
TRBJ2-3,once,NA,TRBV27,TGTGCCAGCAGTCCCGAGCTGGGCAGTTTTGATACGCAGTATTTT,CASSPELGSFDTQYF
TRBJ1-1,NA,NA,TRBV7-8,TGTGCCAGCAGCTTGAGACTTCCTGACGCGCTTATGGGGAACACTGAAGCTTTCTTT,CASSLRLPDALMGNTEAFF
TRBJ2-3,NA,TRBD1,TRBV3-1/TRBV3-2,TGTGCCAGCAGTCTCGACAGGGTGGTGGATACGCAGTATTTT,CASSLDRVVDTQYF
TRBJ2-2,NA,TRBD2,TRBV9,TGTGCCAGCAGCGTAGGACTAGCGGGGGACGTGACCGGGGAGCTGTTTTTT,CASSVGLAGDVTGELFF
TRBJ1-1,NA,NA,TRBV6-6,TGTGCCACCCGGGACACCTGGGGTATGAACACTGAAGCTTTCTTT,CATRDTWGMNTEAFF
TRBJ1-2,NA,NA,TRBV6-5,TGTGCCAGCAGTTCCACAGGCATAGCTAACTATGGCTACACCTTC,CASSSTGIANYGYTF
TRBJ2-3,few,TRBD2,TRBV6-2/TRBV6-3,TGTGCCAGCAGTCCCATAGGAGCGGGGGGCACAGATACGCAGTATTTT,CASSPIGAGGTDTQYF
TRBJ1-1,NA,NA,TRBV18,TGTGCCAGCTCACCAGGGCAGGACACTGAAGCTTTCTTT,CASSPGQDTEAFF
TRBJ1-2,few,TRBD1,TRBV7-6,TGTGCCAGCAGCCCCGGACAGGGGGCATGGGAGGGCTACACCTTC,CASSPGQGAWEGYTF
TRBJ2-3,NA,TRBD2,TRBV19,TGTGCCAGTGTCCGACGGGTAGCGGGGAGCACAGATACGCAGTATTTT,CASVRRVAGSTDTQYF
TRBJ2-7,few,NA,TRBV15,TGTGCCACCAGCAGAGATTCGGGGACTTCACTGTACGAGCAGTACTTC,CATSRDSGTSLYEQYF
TRBJ1-1,NA,NA,TRBV7-6,TGTGCCAGTATGGGGGCAGGGCACACTGAAGCTTTCTTT,CASMGAGHTEAFF
TRBJ2-3,NA,TRBD2,TRBV5-6,TGTGCCAGCAGCTTGGGACTAGCGGGGGGGACTTTT,CASSLGLAGGTF
TRBJ2-7,once,NA,TRBV5-4,TGTGCCAGCAGCATTACAGGGTTTAGTCCCTACGAGCAGTACTTC,CASSITGFSPYEQYF
TRBJ1-1,NA,TRBD1,TRBV6-5,TGTGCCAGCAGTTCGGGACAGGGGGCTTTCACTGAAGCTTTCTTT,CASSSGQGAFTEAFF
TRBJ1-6,NA,NA,TRBV4-2,TGTGCCAGCAGCCAAGATTATACAGGCGTGGGTTCACCCCTCCACTTT,CASSQDYTGVGSPLHF
TRBJ1-5,NA,NA,TRBV4-3,TGCGCCAGCAGCCAAGATTGGGGGGGCGCGGGTCAGCCCCAGCATTTT,CASSQDWGGAGQPQHF
TRBJ1-1,once,NA,TRBV7-9,TGTGCCAGCAGTAAAAGACAGGTGAACACTGAAGCTTTCTTT,CASSKRQVNTEAFF
TRBJ1-4,NA,NA,TRBV4-1,TGCGCCAGCAGCCAAGTCGGCACCCTTTTTGGGGGCCAAAAACTGTTTTTT,CASSQVGTLFGGQKLFF
TRBJ2-5,NA,TRBD2,TRBV4-2,TGTGCCAGCAGCCAAGATCGGGGGGGAAAGACCCAGTACTTC,CASSQDRGGKTQYF
TRBJ1-6,NA,NA,TRBV7-2,TGTGCCAGCAGCCCCCCGGGGGGTGAGCATTCACCCCTCCACTTT,CASSPPGGEHSPLHF
TRBJ2-2,NA,NA,TRBV5-1,TGCGCCAGCAGCTTGGTGCAGGGAAACACCGGGGAGCTGTTTTTT,CASSLVQGNTGELFF
TRBJ1-5,few,NA,TRBV19,TGTGCCAGTAGTACTGGGCCCCGGGGAGATCAGCCCCAGCATTTT,CASSTGPRGDQPQHF
TRBJ2-1,NA,TRBD2,TRBV6-1,TGTGCCAGCAGTGAAGCCCCACTTTCTAGCGGGGGGGCCCATGAGCAGTTCTTC,CASSEAPLSSGGAHEQFF
TRBJ2-3,NA,TRBD2,TRBV9,TGTGCCAGCAGCCCGCGTACTAGCGGGGGGGGACTAGCAGATACGCAGTATTTT,CASSPRTSGGGLADTQYF
TRBJ1-5,NA,NA,TRBV4-1,TGCGCCAGCAGCCAAGAGGGAGGGTTAGGACAGCCCCAGCATTTT,CASSQEGGLGQPQHF
TRBJ2-1,NA,TRBD1,TRBV24-1,TGTGCCACCAGTGGCCTGACAGGGGGCACCTACAATGAGCAGTTCTTC,CATSGLTGGTYNEQFF
TRBJ2-5,NA,TRBD2,TRBV29-1,TGCAGCGTTGAAGGATCCCTAGCGGGGGGTCACCAAGAGACCCAGTACTTC,CSVEGSLAGGHQETQYF
TRBJ2-3,NA,NA,TRBV5-1,TGCGCCAGCAGCTTGAGAGCGGAGAGCACAGATACGCAGTATTTT,CASSLRAESTDTQYF
TRBJ2-7,NA,NA,TRBV29-1,TGCAGCGTTGAACTGCAGGACTACGAGCAGTACTTC,CSVELQDYEQYF
TRBJ2-3,NA,TRBD2,TRBV18,TGTGCCAGCTCCGGGACTAGCGGGGGGGCTGAAGATACGCAGTATTTT,CASSGTSGGAEDTQYF
TRBJ1-3,once,NA,TRBV11-3,TGTGCCAGCAGCCCCCAGACAGGATTCCTTGGGTCTGGAAACACCATATATTTT,CASSPQTGFLGSGNTIYF
TRBJ1-1,NA,NA,TRBV29-1,TGCAGCGTTGTTCCCGGACAAGGTTACGCTGAAGCTTTCTTT,CSVVPGQGYAEAFF
TRBJ1-2,NA,NA,TRBV27,TGTGCCAGCAGTTTATCGGACGCCAACAGGGATGGCTACACCTTC,CASSLSDANRDGYTF
TRBJ1-1,few,NA,TRBV9,TGTGCCAGCAGCCCCCCCCTACAGGGATGGGTGACTTTT,CASSPPLQGWVTF
TRBJ2-1,NA,TRBD1,TRBV6-6,TGTGCCAGCAGTCTTCGGAGACAGGGGACCTTTTACAATGAGCAGTTCTTC,CASSLRRQGTFYNEQFF
TRBJ1-4,NA,NA,TRBV29-1,TGCAGCGTTGGGGGGGCAACTAATGAAAAACTGTTTTTT,CSVGGATNEKLFF
TRBJ1-1,NA,TRBD1,TRBV6-5,TGTGCCAGCAGGGAGGCCGGGACAGGGTCGTTTGAAGCTTTCTTT,CASREAGTGSFEAFF
TRBJ2-7,NA,TRBD1,TRBV19,TGTGCCACCCAGTCGACAGGGACCCAGAGGGAGCAGTACTTC,CATQSTGTQREQYF
TRBJ2-7,NA,NA,TRBV6-5,TGTGCCAGCAGGACAGGCCTCTACGAGCAGTACTTC,CASRTGLYEQYF
TRBJ2-3,NA,NA,TRBV4-3,TGCGCCAGCAGCCAAGAGAGGCCTAGCAGCACAGATACGCAGTATTTT,CASSQERPSSTDTQYF
TRBJ2-5,NA,NA,TRBV6-6,TGTGCCAGCAGACTAGGGGAGACCCAGTACTTC,CASRLGETQYF
TRBJ1-1,NA,TRBD1,TRBV9,TGTGCCAGCAGCGTAGTAGGGCAGGGGGGAATGAACACTGAAGCTTTCTTT,CASSVVGQGGMNTEAFF